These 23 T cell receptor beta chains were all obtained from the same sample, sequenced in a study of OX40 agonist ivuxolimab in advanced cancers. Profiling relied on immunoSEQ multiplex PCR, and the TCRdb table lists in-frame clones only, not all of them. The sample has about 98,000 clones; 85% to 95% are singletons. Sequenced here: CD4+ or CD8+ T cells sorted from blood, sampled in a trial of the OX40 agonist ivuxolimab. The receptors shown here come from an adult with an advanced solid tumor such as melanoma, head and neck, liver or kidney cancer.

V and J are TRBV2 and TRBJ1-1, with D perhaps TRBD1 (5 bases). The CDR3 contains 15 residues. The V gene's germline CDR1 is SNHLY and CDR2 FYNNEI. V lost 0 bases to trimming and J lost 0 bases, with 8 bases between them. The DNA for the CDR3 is TGTGCCAGCAGTGAAGCCCAGACAGTGAACACTGAAGCTTTCTTT. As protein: CASSEAQTVNTEAFF.

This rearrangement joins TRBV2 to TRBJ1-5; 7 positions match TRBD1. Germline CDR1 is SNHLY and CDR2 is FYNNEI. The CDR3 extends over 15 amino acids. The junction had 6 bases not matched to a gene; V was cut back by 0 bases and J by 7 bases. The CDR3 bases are TGTGCCAGCAGTGAAGCGCTTGGCAGGGGGCAGCCCCAGCATTTT. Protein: CASSEALGRGQPQHF.

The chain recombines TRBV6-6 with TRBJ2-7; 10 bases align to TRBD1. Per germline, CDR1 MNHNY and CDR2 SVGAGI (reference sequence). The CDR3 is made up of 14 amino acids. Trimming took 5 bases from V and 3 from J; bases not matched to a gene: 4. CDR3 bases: TGTGCCAGCAGTCCCGGGACAGGGGTCTACGAGCAGTACTTC. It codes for CASSPGTGVYEQYF.

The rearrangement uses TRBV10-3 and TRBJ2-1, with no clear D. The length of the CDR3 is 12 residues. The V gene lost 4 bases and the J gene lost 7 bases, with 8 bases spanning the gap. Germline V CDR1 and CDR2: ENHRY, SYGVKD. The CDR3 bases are TGTGCCATCAGTGGTCATGAAAATGAGCAGTTCTTC. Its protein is CAISGHENEQFF.

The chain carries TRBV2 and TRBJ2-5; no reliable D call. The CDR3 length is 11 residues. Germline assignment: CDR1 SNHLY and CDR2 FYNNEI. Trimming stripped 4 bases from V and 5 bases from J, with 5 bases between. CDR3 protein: CASSVYETQYF. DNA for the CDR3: TGTGCCAGCAGTGTATATGAGACCCAGTACTTC.

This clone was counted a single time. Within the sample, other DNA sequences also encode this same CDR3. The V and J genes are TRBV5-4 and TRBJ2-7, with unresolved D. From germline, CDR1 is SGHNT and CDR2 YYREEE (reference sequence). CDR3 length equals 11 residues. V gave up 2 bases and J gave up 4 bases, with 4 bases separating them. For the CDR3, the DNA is TGTGCCAGCAGCTTAGGTTACGAGCAGTACTTC. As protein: CASSLGYEQYF.

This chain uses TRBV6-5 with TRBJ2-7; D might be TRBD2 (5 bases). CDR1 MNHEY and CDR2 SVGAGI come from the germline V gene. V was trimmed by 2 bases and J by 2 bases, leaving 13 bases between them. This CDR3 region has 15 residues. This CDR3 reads CASSYRRTIAYEQYF. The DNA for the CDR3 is TGTGCCAGCAGTTACAGGAGGACCATCGCCTACGAGCAGTACTTC.

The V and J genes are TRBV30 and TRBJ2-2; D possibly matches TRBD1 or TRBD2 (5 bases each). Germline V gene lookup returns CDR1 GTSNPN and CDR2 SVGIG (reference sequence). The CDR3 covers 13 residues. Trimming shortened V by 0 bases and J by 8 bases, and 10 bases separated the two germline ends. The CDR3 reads CAWSVQRGGELFF. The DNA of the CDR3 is TGTGCCTGGAGTGTACAGAGGGGAGGGGAGCTGTTTTTT. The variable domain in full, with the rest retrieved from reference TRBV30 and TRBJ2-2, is SQTIHQWPATLVQPVGSPLSLECTVEGTSNPNLYWYRQAAGRGLQLLFYSVGIGQISSEVPQNLSASRPQDRQFILSSKKLLLSDSGFYLCAWSVQRGGELFFGEGSRLTVL.

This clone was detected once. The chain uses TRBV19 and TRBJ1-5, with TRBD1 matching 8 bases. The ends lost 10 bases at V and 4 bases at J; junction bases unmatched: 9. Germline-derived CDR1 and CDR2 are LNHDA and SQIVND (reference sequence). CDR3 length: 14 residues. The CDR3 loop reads CATLGQGRNQPQHF. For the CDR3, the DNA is TGTGCCACCCTTGGACAGGGAAGAAATCAGCCCCAGCATTTT.

The chain's CDR3 is CATGTTELGRLSSGANVLTF. As DNA, the CDR3 is TGTGCCACCGGAACCACTGAACTGGGACGGCTAAGCTCTGGGGCCAACGTCCTGACTTTC. V is TRBV15 and J is TRBJ2-6, with D possibly being TRBD1 or TRBD2 (5 bases each). The CDR3 extends over 20 amino acids. Trimming took off 8 bases at V and 0 bases at J, with 26 bases between the two ends. Germline V gives CDR1 LNHNV, CDR2 YYDKDF (reference sequence).

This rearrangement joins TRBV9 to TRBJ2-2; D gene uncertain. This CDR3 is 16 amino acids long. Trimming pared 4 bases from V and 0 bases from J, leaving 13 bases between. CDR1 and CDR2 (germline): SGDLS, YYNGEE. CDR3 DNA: TGTGCCAGCAGCCCCCGGTTGTTCGCGAACACCGGGGAGCTGTTTTTT. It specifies CASSPRLFANTGELFF.

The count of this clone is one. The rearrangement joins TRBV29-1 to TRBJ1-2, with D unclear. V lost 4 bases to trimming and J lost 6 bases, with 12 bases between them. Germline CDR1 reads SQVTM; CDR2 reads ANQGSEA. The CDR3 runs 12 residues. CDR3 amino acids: CSVVKVADGYTF. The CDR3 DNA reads TGCAGCGTTGTTAAAGTGGCGGATGGCTACACCTTC.

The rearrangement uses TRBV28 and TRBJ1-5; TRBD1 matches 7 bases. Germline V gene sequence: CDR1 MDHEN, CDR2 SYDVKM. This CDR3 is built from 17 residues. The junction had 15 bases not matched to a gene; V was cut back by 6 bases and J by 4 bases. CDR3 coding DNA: TGTGCCAGCAGCTGGTTGAAGACAGGGAGAGGGAATCAGCCCCAGCATTTT. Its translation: CASSWLKTGRGNQPQHF.

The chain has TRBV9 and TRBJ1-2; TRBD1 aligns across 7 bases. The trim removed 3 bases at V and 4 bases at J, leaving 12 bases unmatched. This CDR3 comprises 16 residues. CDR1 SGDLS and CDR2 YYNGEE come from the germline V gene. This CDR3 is CASSDGPTGTIYGYTF. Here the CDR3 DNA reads TGTGCCAGCAGCGATGGTCCGACAGGGACCATCTATGGCTACACCTTC. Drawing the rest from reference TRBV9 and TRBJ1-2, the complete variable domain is DSGVTQTPKHLITATGQRVTLRCSPRSGDLSVYWYQQSLDQGLQFLIQYYNGEERAKGNILERFSAQQFPDLHSELNLSSLELGDSALYFCASSDGPTGTIYGYTFGSGTRLTVV.

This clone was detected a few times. The DNA for the CDR3 is TGCGCCAGCAGACTAGCGGGAGTAGAGACCCAGTACTTC. This sequence encodes CASRLAGVETQYF. The chain recombines TRBV5-1 with TRBJ2-5; 11 positions agree with TRBD2. The V segment lost 5 bases and the J segment 4 bases; nucleotides outside the gene matches: 1. Germline lookup yields CDR1 SGHRS and CDR2 YFSETQ. The CDR3 runs to 13 residues.

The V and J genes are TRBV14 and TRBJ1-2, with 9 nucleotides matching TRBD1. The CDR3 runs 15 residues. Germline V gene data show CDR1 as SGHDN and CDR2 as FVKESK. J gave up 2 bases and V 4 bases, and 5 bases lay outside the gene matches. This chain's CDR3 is CASSPWTGVNYGYTF. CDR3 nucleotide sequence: TGTGCCAGCAGCCCTTGGACAGGGGTGAACTATGGCTACACCTTC.

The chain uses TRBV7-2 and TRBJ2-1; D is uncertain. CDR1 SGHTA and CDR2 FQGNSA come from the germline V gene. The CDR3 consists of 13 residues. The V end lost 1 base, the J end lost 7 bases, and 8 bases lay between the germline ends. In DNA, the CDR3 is TGTGCCAGCAGCTTAGGAGGCTTTAATGAGCAGTTCTTC. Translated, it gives CASSLGGFNEQFF.

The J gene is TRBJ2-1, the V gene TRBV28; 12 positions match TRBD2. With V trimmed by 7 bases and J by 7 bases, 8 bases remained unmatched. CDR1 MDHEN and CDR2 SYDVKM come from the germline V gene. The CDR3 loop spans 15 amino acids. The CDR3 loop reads CASKLAGGEMNEQFF. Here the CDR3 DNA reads TGTGCCAGCAAACTAGCGGGGGGCGAGATGAATGAGCAGTTCTTC.

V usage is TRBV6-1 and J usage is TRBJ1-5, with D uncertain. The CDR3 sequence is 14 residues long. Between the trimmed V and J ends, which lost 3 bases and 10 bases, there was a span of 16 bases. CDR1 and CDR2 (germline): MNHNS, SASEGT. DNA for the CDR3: TGTGCCAGCAGTGACCTAAACCGAGGGAATCCCCAGCATTTT. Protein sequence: CASSDLNRGNPQHF.

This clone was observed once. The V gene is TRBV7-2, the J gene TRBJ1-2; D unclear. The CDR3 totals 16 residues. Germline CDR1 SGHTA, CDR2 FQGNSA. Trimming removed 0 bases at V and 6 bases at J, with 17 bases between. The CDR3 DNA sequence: TGTGCCAGCAGCTTAGCGTTTCTCCTTTCGCCCAATGGCTACACCTTC. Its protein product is CASSLAFLLSPNGYTF.

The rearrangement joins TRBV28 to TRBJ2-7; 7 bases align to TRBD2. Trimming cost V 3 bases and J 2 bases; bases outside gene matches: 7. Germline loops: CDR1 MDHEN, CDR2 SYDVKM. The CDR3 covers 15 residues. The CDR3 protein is CASSLRGGAAYEQYF. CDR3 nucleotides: TGTGCCAGCAGTTTGAGGGGAGGGGCTGCCTACGAGCAGTACTTC.

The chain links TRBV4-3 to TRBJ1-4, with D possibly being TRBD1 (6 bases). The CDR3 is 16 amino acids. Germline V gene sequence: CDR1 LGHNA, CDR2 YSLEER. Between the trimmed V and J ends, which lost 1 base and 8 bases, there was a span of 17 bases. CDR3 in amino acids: CASSQVFGGPGEKLFF. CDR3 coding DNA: TGCGCCAGCAGCCAAGTCTTCGGGGGGCCCGGGGAAAAACTGTTTTTT.

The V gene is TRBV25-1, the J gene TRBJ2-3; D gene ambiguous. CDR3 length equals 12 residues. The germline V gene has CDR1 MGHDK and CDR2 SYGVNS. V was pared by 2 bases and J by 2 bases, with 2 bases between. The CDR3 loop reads CASSEVTDTQYF. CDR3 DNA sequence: TGTGCCAGCAGTGAAGTCACAGATACGCAGTATTTT. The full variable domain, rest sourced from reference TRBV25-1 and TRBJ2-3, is EADIYQTPRYLVIGTGKKITLECSQTMGHDKMYWYQQDPGMELHLIHYSYGVNSTEKGDLSSESTVSRIRTEHFPLTLESARPSHTSQYLCASSEVTDTQYFGPGTRLTVL.